Sequencing of this T cell receptor beta chain was carried out in a study of blood T cell repertoires in COVID-19. Overall study: Sites in the United States, Italy and Spain provided acute and convalescent COVID-19 samples. Sources were T cells, B-cell-depleted T cells, or PBMCs; the material itself was cDNA or gDNA.

Authors' methods: Amplification of reference gene primers provided the estimated nucleated cell counts. The data were produced by immunoSEQ multiplex PCR, yet TCRdb's version contains in-frame clones alone and is incomplete. V and J calls and clone size follow that table, whereas D and trimming were derived from the DNA. The table includes roughly 280,000 clones, 75% to 90% detected once. The CDR3 loop spans 12 amino acids. Trimming removed 6 bases from V and 7 bases from J; junction bases left unmatched: 5. This clonotype was sampled from a man in his forties or fifties with acute or convalescent COVID-19. The sample was peripheral blood. V and J are TRBV12-3 or TRBV12-4 and TRBJ1-1; the match to TRBD1 covers 7 bases. CDR3: CASSLHRGEAFF. CDR3 sequence (DNA): TGTGCCAGCAGCCTACACAGGGGTGAAGCTTTCTTT.